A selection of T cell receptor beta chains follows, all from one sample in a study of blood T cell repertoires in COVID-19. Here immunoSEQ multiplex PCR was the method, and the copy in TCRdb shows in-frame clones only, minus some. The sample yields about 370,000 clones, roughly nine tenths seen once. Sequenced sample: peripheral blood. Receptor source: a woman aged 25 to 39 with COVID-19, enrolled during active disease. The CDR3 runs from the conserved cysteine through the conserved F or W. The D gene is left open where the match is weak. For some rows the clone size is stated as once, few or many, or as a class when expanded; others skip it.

cdr3_aa: CASSEGPGNYGYTF; cdr3_nt: TGTGCCAGCAGTGAAGGCCCAGGGAACTATGGCTACACCTTC; j_call: TRBJ1-2; v_call: TRBV6-1; clone_size: NA; d_call: NA
cdr3_aa: CASSSGSDEQYF; cdr3_nt: TGTGCCAGCAGCTCCGGAAGCGACGAGCAGTACTTC; j_call: TRBJ2-7; v_call: TRBV13; clone_size: NA; d_call: NA
cdr3_aa: CASSQELGGRADTQYF; cdr3_nt: TGCGCCAGCAGCCAAGAACTAGGTGGGAGGGCAGATACGCAGTATTTT; j_call: TRBJ2-3; v_call: TRBV4-3; clone_size: NA; d_call: TRBD2
cdr3_aa: CASSIVPLAVNSYNEQFF; cdr3_nt: TGTGCCAGTAGTATAGTTCCCTTAGCGGTAAACTCCTACAATGAGCAGTTCTTC; j_call: TRBJ2-1; v_call: TRBV19; clone_size: NA; d_call: NA
cdr3_aa: CASSVGQGSGEQFF; cdr3_nt: TGCGCCAGCAGCGTGGGACAGGGGTCTGGTGAGCAGTTCTTC; j_call: TRBJ2-1; v_call: TRBV5-1; clone_size: NA; d_call: TRBD1
cdr3_aa: CASSENSGHPYNEQFF; cdr3_nt: TGTGCCAGCAGTGAAAATTCAGGACATCCCTACAATGAGCAGTTCTTC; j_call: TRBJ2-1; v_call: TRBV6-1; clone_size: once; d_call: NA
cdr3_aa: CASSSPGQWRGPYNEQFF; cdr3_nt: TGTGCCAGCAGCTCTCCGGGACAGTGGCGGGGACCTTACAATGAGCAGTTCTTC; j_call: TRBJ2-1; v_call: TRBV5-6; clone_size: NA; d_call: NA
cdr3_aa: CASTNPGETQYF; cdr3_nt: TGTGCCAGCACCAACCCAGGAGAGACCCAGTACTTC; j_call: TRBJ2-5; v_call: TRBV6-5; clone_size: NA; d_call: NA
cdr3_aa: CASSAGLAGANTQYF; cdr3_nt: TGTGCCAGCAGTGCGGGACTAGCGGGAGCCAATACGCAGTATTTT; j_call: TRBJ2-3; v_call: TRBV6-2/TRBV6-3; clone_size: NA; d_call: TRBD2
cdr3_aa: CASSRDRSAYEQYF; cdr3_nt: TGTGCCAGCAGCCGCGACAGGTCGGCCTACGAGCAGTACTTC; j_call: TRBJ2-7; v_call: TRBV6-5; clone_size: NA; d_call: NA
cdr3_aa: CASSSPPLGGFVF; cdr3_nt: TGTGCCAGCAGTTCCCCCCCCCTTGGAGGGTTTGTTTTT; j_call: TRBJ1-4; v_call: TRBV28; clone_size: NA; d_call: NA
cdr3_aa: CASGGVPMNTEAFF; cdr3_nt: TGTGCCAGTGGGGGGGTCCCAATGAACACTGAAGCTTTCTTT; j_call: TRBJ1-1; v_call: TRBV19; clone_size: NA; d_call: NA
cdr3_aa: CASSPDRGTYSNQPQHF; cdr3_nt: TGTGCCAGCAGTCCGGACAGGGGGACCTATAGCAATCAGCCCCAGCATTTT; j_call: TRBJ1-5; v_call: TRBV6-2/TRBV6-3; clone_size: NA; d_call: TRBD1
cdr3_aa: CASSRNSGGDQETQYF; cdr3_nt: TGTGCCAGTAGTCGTAATAGCGGAGGGGACCAAGAGACCCAGTACTTC; j_call: TRBJ2-5; v_call: TRBV19; clone_size: NA; d_call: NA
cdr3_aa: CATNRGVFTEAFF; cdr3_nt: TGTGCCACCAACAGGGGGGTTTTCACTGAAGCTTTCTTT; j_call: TRBJ1-1; v_call: TRBV2; clone_size: NA; d_call: TRBD1
cdr3_aa: CASSLQENTGELFF; cdr3_nt: TGTGCCAGCAGCTTACAAGAGAACACCGGGGAGCTGTTTTTT; j_call: TRBJ2-2; v_call: TRBV6-5; clone_size: NA; d_call: NA
cdr3_aa: CASSSLGLAIGTQYF; cdr3_nt: TGTGCCAGCAGTTCTTTGGGACTAGCTATCGGTACGCAGTATTTT; j_call: TRBJ2-3; v_call: TRBV6-5; clone_size: NA; d_call: TRBD2
cdr3_aa: CASSLGQDNSPLHF; cdr3_nt: TGCGCCAGCAGCTTGGGGCAGGATAATTCACCCCTCCACTTT; j_call: TRBJ1-6; v_call: TRBV5-1; clone_size: NA; d_call: NA